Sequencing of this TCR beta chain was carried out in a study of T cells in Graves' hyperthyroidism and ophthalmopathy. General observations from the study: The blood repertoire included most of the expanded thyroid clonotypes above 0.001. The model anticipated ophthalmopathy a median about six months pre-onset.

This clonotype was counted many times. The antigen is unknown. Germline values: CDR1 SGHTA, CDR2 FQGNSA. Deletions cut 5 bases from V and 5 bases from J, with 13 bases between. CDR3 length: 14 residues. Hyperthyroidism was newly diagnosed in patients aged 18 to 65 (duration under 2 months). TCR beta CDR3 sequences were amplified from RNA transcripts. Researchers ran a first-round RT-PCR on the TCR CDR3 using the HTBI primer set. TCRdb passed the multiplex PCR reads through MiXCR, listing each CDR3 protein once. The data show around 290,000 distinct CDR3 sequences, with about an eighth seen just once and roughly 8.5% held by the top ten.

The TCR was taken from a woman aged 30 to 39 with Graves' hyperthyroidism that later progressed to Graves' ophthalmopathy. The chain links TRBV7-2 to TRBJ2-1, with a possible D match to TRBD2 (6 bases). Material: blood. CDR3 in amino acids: CASSLQGGDNEQFF. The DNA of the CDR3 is TGTGCCAGCAGCCTCCAGGGCGGGGACAATGAGCAGTTCTTC.